This T cell receptor (beta chain) came from a study of early T cells in non-severe SARS-CoV-2 infection. Study as a whole: Chains were not paired, and sequencing was done on bulk RNA from unsorted whole blood.

This CDR3 has 13 residues. The germline V gene encodes CDR1 MGHDK and CDR2 SYGVNS. With regard to this clonotype: Its matching antigen is unknown. A much larger clone differs from this one at a single base, so this may be a read error.

Unique molecular identifiers were attached to individual cDNA molecules. From the 5' RACE reads, TCRdb called clonotypes with MiXCR, one entry per CDR3 protein. The table has around 70,000 distinct CDR3 sequences, more than 9% seen once. Study-wide results and limits: Matching with VDJdb favored anti-spike CD8 responses (missing private and CD4 specificities).

Sequencing input: whole blood. The V gene is TRBV25-1, the J gene TRBJ1-1; no firm D call. The sequence was collected from an adult who was a healthcare worker with PCR-confirmed SARS-CoV-2 infection or an uninfected control (not recorded which). The CDR3, as DNA: TGTGCCAGCAGTGATCGGCAGAGCACTGGAGCTTTCTTT. Its protein is CASSDRQSTGAFF.